This entry lists 4 T cell receptor beta chains sequenced from one sample in a study of T cell clusters in autoimmune cytopenias. TRB amplification used around 270 ng of peripheral blood genomic DNA. TRB rearrangements were amplified by touch-down multiplex PCR with mixed TRB-A/B primers. TCRdb reprocessed the multiplex PCR reads; each CDR3 protein has one entry and no DNA is given. The sample table includes 4,100 or so distinct CDR3 sequences. Material: peripheral blood. The receptors stem from a human donor with an autoimmune cytopenia or autoimmune hepatitis (not recorded which).

The V and J genes are TRBV6-1 and TRBJ1-1; no DNA is available, so the TRBD1 call from TCRdb remains unchecked. This CDR3 region has 12 residues. The V gene's germline CDR1 is MNHNS and CDR2 SASEGT. The CDR3 protein is CASSENMGKGFF.

The chain couples TRBV5-1 to TRBJ2-1; the TCRdb call, TRBD1, lacks DNA for checking. The germline V gene encodes CDR1 SGHRS and CDR2 YFSETQ. The CDR3 length is 14 residues. CDR3 in amino acids: CASSYRDGWGEQFF. Full variable domain (missing parts from reference TRBV5-1 and TRBJ2-1): KAGVTQTPRYLIKTRGQQVTLSCSPISGHRSVSWYQQTPGQGLQFLFEYFSETQRNKGNFPGRFSGRQFSNSRSEMNVSTLELGDSALYLCASSYRDGWGEQFFGPGTRLTVL.

This clonotype is labeled medium-sized (0.01 to 0.1%) based on frequency. The chain combines TRBV10-3 with TRBJ2-3; absent DNA, TCRdb's TRBD2 call cannot be checked. This CDR3 contains 13 residues. The V gene's germline CDR1 is ENHRY and CDR2 SYGVKD. CDR3: CAIRAGAADTQYF.

This clonotype ranks as medium-sized (0.01 to 0.1%) in terms of frequency. The chain joins TRBV5-5 to TRBJ2-7; TCRdb returns TRBD1, unconfirmable since there is no DNA. Germline loops: CDR1 SGHKS, CDR2 YYEKEE (reference sequence). The CDR3 runs 14 residues. CDR3 in amino acids: CASSVRVVSYEQYF.